This T cell receptor beta chain was obtained from a study of shared clonotypes between healthy human individuals. Per the study methods: ImmunoSEQ output lacked quality scores and full-length reads, limiting matched filtering. Using immunoSEQ multiplex PCR, the repertoire was profiled, and TCRdb retains in-frame clones only, with some absent. V, J and clone size reflect that table, while D and trimming were determined from the DNA. The sample lists about 700,000 clones, less than 85% occurring once. As regards this clone: The same CDR3 can be traced to other DNA sequences in this sample.

The CDR3 totals 14 residues. Looked up from germline, CDR1 is MNHNY and CDR2 is SVGAGI (reference sequence). Trimming pared 0 bases from V and 7 bases from J, leaving 9 bases between. The clonotype was recovered from a woman aged 30 to 39 in good health. The chain carries TRBV6-6 and TRBJ1-4, with D possibly matching TRBD1 (5 bases). Specimen: memory CD4+ T cells sorted from blood. Regarding subset: CD45RA-negative fraction. CDR3 nucleotide sequence: TGTGCCAGCAGTTACTCAGGGGTTGGTGAAAAACTGTTTTTT. This gives the protein CASSYSGVGEKLFF.